This record concerns one TCR beta chain sequence. Trimming pared 3 bases from V and 7 bases from J, leaving 12 bases between. This CDR3 contains 14 residues. In the authors' methods: Amplification from reference gene primers served as the basis for estimated nucleated cell counts. Here immunoSEQ multiplex PCR was the method, and the copy in TCRdb shows in-frame clones only, minus some. V, J and clone size were drawn from that table, and D and trimming were deduced from the DNA. The top ten hold around a quarter of the sample, which has tens of thousands of clones, around 79% seen once. This entry is derived from a study of blood T cell repertoires in COVID-19. About the study: Samples of COVID-19 (acute and convalescent) were obtained from the United States, Italy and Spain. The analysed material was cDNA or gDNA that came from T cells, B-cell-depleted T cells, or PBMCs.

The receptor was isolated from a man in his fifties or sixties with active or convalescent COVID-19. The sample consisted of peripheral blood. The V and J genes are TRBV23-1 and TRBJ2-2; D not resolved. TRBV23-1 is assigned to the ORF class and has an uncertain function. CDR3 coding DNA: TGCGCCAGCAGTCAGAGGCAAGCCCACGGGGAGCTGTTTTTT. It is translated as CASSQRQAHGELFF.